Listed below are T cell receptor beta chains from one sample, sequenced in a study of blood T cells in healthy people across ages. TCRdb re-analysed the 5' RACE reads in MiXCR, keeping a single row per CDR3 protein. In the table there are 800,000 or so distinct CDR3 sequences, approximately 25% of which are singletons. These data were also filed under a second study, of T cells of mothers and their children.

Specimen: blood. These receptors all stem from a boy between 10 and 17 years old in good health. Both conserved end residues are part of each CDR3. Fields, in order: J gene, clone size, V gene, D gene, CDR3 protein, CDR3 DNA. A D gene is named only where the DNA matches it firmly. Expanded clones are given a class, and other clones once, few, many or no size at all.

J: TRBJ2-5
size: -
V: TRBV14
D: TRBD2
CDR3: CASSQEWGGSQETQYF
DNA: TGTGCCAGCAGCCAAGAATGGGGAGGGTCCCAAGAGACCCAGTACTTC

J: TRBJ1-4
size: -
V: TRBV15
D: -
CDR3: CATSTAAGTNEKLFF
DNA: TGTGCCACCAGCACGGCGGCAGGAACTAATGAAAAACTGTTTTTT

J: TRBJ2-1
size: many
V: TRBV6-1
D: TRBD2
CDR3: CASRVAGGSYNEQFF
DNA: TGTGCCAGCAGGGTAGCGGGAGGGAGTTACAATGAGCAGTTCTTC

J: TRBJ2-5
size: -
V: TRBV2
D: TRBD1
CDR3: CASSRDSGETQYF
DNA: TGTGCCAGCAGCCGGGACAGCGGAGAGACCCAGTACTTC

J: TRBJ1-4
size: few
V: TRBV11-2
D: -
CDR3: CASSWGPGVREKLFF
DNA: TGTGCCAGCAGCTGGGGACCGGGGGTACGGGAAAAACTGTTTTTT

J: TRBJ2-7
size: few
V: TRBV6-5
D: TRBD1
CDR3: CASGRTGATYEQYF
DNA: TGTGCCAGCGGGCGTACAGGGGCGACCTACGAGCAGTACTTC

J: TRBJ1-2
size: -
V: TRBV6-5
D: -
CDR3: CASSWGSNYGYTF
DNA: TGTGCCAGCAGTTGGGGCAGTAACTATGGCTACACCTTC

J: TRBJ2-5
size: many
V: TRBV29-1
D: -
CDR3: CSVDGGLQETQYF
DNA: TGCAGCGTTGACGGGGGGCTTCAAGAGACCCAGTACTTC

J: TRBJ2-1
size: few
V: TRBV7-9
D: TRBD2
CDR3: CASSLVQRGVNEQFF
DNA: TGTGCCAGCAGCTTAGTCCAGCGGGGGGTCAATGAGCAGTTCTTC

J: TRBJ2-5
size: -
V: TRBV9
D: -
CDR3: CVSSKGTRGETQYF
DNA: TGTGTCAGCAGCAAGGGGACCCGGGGAGAGACCCAGTACTTC

J: TRBJ2-6
size: few
V: TRBV4-1
D: -
CDR3: CASSQDSSGANVLTF
DNA: TGCGCCAGCAGCCAAGATAGTTCTGGGGCCAACGTCCTGACTTTC

J: TRBJ2-1
size: -
V: TRBV7-2
D: -
CDR3: CASSNYPGEWNEQFF
DNA: TGTGCCAGCAGCAACTACCCTGGGGAGTGGAATGAGCAGTTCTTC

J: TRBJ2-3
size: few
V: TRBV28
D: TRBD2
CDR3: CASSPFYSGSGTDTQYF
DNA: TGTGCCAGCAGTCCCTTCTATAGCGGGAGCGGGACAGATACGCAGTATTTT

J: TRBJ1-2
size: few
V: TRBV6-5
D: -
CDR3: CASSYGDGGYTF
DNA: TGTGCCAGCAGTTACGGGGACGGTGGCTACACCTTC

J: TRBJ2-1
size: -
V: TRBV28
D: -
CDR3: CASRLNVGAEQFF
DNA: TGTGCCAGCAGATTAAACGTGGGGGCTGAGCAGTTCTTC

J: TRBJ1-5
size: -
V: TRBV7-8
D: -
CDR3: CASSPLGGGNQPQHF
DNA: TGTGCCAGCAGCCCCCTGGGAGGGGGCAATCAGCCCCAGCATTTT

J: TRBJ1-1
size: -
V: TRBV12-3/TRBV12-4
D: -
CDR3: CASSPVGDTEAFF
DNA: TGTGCCAGCAGTCCTGTTGGGGACACTGAAGCTTTCTTT

J: TRBJ2-5
size: many
V: TRBV15
D: -
CDR3: CATSRGGADGETQYF
DNA: TGTGCCACCAGCAGAGGCGGGGCCGATGGGGAGACCCAGTACTTC

J: TRBJ2-7
size: -
V: TRBV12-3/TRBV12-4
D: TRBD1
CDR3: CASSLGGRSYEQYF
DNA: TGTGCCAGCAGCCTAGGGGGCAGGAGCTACGAGCAGTACTTC

J: TRBJ2-1
size: few
V: TRBV20-1
D: -
CDR3: CSVPNFEGHSSEQFF
DNA: TGCAGTGTCCCGAACTTCGAGGGCCACTCGAGTGAGCAGTTCTTC

J: TRBJ2-5
size: -
V: TRBV27
D: -
CDR3: CASSSPRGTPGETQYF
DNA: TGTGCCAGCAGTTCCCCTCGCGGGACGCCCGGGGAGACCCAGTACTTC

J: TRBJ1-2
size: many
V: TRBV7-2
D: -
CDR3: CASSLTRDYGYTF
DNA: TGTGCCAGCAGCCTAACGAGGGACTATGGCTACACCTTC